The clone carrying this TCR beta chain was counted a few times. This CDR3 is 13 amino acids long. The V end was cut by 6 bases, the J end by 5 bases, with 13 bases between. The data were taken from a study of T cells after yellow fever vaccination. MiXCR, applied by TCRdb to the 5' RACE reads, yields one record per CDR3 protein. The sample consists of under 200,000 distinct CDR3 sequences, about 10% of them appearing once. The gene calls are TRBV12-3 or TRBV12-4 and TRBJ1-2; possibly TRBD1 for D (6 bases). The TCR was taken from a man younger than 35 who received the YFV17D yellow fever vaccine. Source: CD8+ T cells sorted from PBMCs, taken 15 days after the yellow fever booster vaccination. The CDR3 DNA reads as TGTGCCAGCAGCCCAGGACAGCCTTATGGCTACACCTTC. This sequence encodes CASSPGQPYGYTF.